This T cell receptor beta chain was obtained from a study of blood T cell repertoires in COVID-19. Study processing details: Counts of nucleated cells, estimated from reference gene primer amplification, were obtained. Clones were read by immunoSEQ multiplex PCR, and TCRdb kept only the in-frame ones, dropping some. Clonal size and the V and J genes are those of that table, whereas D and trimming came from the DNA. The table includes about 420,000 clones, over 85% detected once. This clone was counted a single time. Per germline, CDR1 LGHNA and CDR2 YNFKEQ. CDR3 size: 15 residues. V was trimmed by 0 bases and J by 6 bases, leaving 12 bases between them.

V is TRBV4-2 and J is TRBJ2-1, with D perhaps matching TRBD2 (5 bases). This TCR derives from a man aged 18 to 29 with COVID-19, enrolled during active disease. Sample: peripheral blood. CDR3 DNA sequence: TGTGCCAGCAGCCAAGACGGGATTCAAACCAATGAGCAGTTCTTC. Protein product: CASSQDGIQTNEQFF.